This T cell receptor (beta chain) came from a study of T-cell reconstitution after alpha-beta-depleted transplantation in children (dated by TCRdb to the mid-2010s). Regarding the research as a whole: T-cell immune reconstitution after TCRalphabeta/CD19-depleted allogeneic hematopoietic cell transplantation in children was quantitatively tracked in the study by means of TCR repertoire profiling. On the study overall, not on this receptor specifically: Hyperexpanded clone frequencies declined over subsequent months; after one year, T-cell counts and TCRbeta diversity were mostly attributed to newly produced T cells. In some patients, the high TCRbeta diversity seen at day 60 was put down to recipient T cells and intrathymic progenitors that had survived conditioning. Apparently early alphabetaT-cell count recovery about two months after transplant reportedly relied on only several hundred rapidly expanded clones derived from non-depleted graft cells.

About this clonotype: What this receptor recognizes is not known. Base qualities are missing; no much larger clone stands one base away.

The sample's treatment or condition label is to be understood as: allogeneic hematopoietic cell transplantation with graft depleted of TCRalphabeta T cells and CD19 B cells. The children who served as transplant recipients had been given grafts of TCRalphabeta/CD19-depleted allogeneic hematopoietic cells. Library construction relied on PCR. The data were produced on an Illumina HiSeq 2500. To normalize quantification of the TCRbeta repertoire, the TCR libraries were built with molecular barcoding that relied on unique molecular identifiers. TCRdb's own reprocessing of the public reads used fastp at Q25 and MiXCR and kept productive beta chains. Rows matching on CDR3 protein sequence are summarized as one entry with the most common DNA and genes. Counted in this sample were more than 200,000 distinct CDR3 sequences; roughly 26% of them appeared once. Together, the top ten hold about 2.6% of the sample.

From V the trimming removes 6 bases and from J it removes 5 bases, while the gene matches leave 7 bases of the junction unaccounted for. Inclusive of the bounding cysteine and phenylalanine, the CDR3 is 15 residues long. Only CDR3 DNA is held: 45 bases, read in frame from base 1. CDR1 and CDR2 are drawn from the germline V gene: MGHDK, SYGVNS. This TCR came from a girl aged 2-10 years with Fanconi anemia, due to receive a stem cell transplant. The specimen comprised PBMCs, sampled before TCRalphabeta/CD19-depleted stem cell transplant. This sequence uses TRBV25-1 and TRBJ2-5, and TRBD1 matches 12 of the central bases. The nucleotides are TGTGCCAGCAGAGGGACAGGGGGCGCATCGGAGACCCAGTACTTC. It specifies CASRGTGGASETQYF.